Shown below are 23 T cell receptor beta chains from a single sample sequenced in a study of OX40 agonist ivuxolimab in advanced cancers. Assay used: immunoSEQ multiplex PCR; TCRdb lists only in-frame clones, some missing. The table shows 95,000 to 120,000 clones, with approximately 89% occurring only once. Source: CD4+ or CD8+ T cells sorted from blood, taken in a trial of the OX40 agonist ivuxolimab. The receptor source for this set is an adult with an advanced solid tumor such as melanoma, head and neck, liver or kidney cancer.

The CDR3 sequence is CASSLGGLSYNEQFF. CDR3 DNA sequence: TGCGCCAGCAGCTTGGGTGGACTGTCCTACAATGAGCAGTTCTTC. V gene TRBV5-1 combines with J gene TRBJ2-1; tentative D call: TRBD2 (5 bases). Germline V gene data show CDR1 as SGHRS and CDR2 as YFSETQ. This CDR3 spans 15 amino acids. Trimming pared 0 bases from V and 1 base from J, leaving 8 bases between.

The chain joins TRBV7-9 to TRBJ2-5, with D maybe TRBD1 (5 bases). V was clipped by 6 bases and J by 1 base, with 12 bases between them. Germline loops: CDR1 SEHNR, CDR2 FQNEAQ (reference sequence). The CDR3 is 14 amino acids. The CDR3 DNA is TGTGCCAGCAGGAGAGAGACAGTCCAAGAGACCCAGTACTTC. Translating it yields CASRRETVQETQYF.

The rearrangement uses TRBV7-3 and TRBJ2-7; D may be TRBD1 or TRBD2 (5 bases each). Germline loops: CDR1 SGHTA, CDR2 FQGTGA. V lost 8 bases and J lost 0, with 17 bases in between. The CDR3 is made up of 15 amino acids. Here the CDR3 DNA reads TGTGCCAGCGGATTAGGGTGGGGACCCTCCTACGAGCAGTACTTC. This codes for CASGLGWGPSYEQYF.

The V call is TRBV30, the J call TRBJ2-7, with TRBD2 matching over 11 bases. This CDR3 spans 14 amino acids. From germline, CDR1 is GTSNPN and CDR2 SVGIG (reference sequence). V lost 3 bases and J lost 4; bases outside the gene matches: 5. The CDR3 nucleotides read TGTGCCTGGAGCCGGGGACTAGCGGATTACGAGCAGTACTTC. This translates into CAWSRGLADYEQYF.

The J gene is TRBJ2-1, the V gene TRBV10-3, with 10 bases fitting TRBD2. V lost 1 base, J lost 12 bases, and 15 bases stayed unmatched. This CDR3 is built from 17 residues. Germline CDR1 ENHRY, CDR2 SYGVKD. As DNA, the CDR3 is TGTGCCATCAGTGAGTTCGGCAGGGCTAGCGGGGGCCTACCGCAGTTCTTC. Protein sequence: CAISEFGRASGGLPQFF.

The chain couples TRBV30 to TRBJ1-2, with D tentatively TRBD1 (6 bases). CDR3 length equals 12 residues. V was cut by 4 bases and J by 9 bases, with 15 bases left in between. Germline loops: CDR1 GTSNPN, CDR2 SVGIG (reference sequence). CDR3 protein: CAWTPGGGSYTF. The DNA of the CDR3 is TGTGCCTGGACCCCGGGAGGGGGAAGCTACACCTTC.

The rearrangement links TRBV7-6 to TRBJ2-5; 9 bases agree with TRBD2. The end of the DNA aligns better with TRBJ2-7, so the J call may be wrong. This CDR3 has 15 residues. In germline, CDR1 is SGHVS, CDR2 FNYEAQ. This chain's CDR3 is CASSYRSGSTHEQYF. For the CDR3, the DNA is TGTGCCAGCAGCTACCGTAGCGGGAGTACCCACGAGCAGTACTTC.

CDR3: CASSLGSGSGNTIYF. CDR3 nucleotides: TGTGCCAGCAGCTTAGGGTCCGGCTCTGGAAACACCATATATTTT. The chain recombines TRBV7-2 with TRBJ1-3; no clear D. V was cut by 1 base and J by 0 bases, with 7 bases left in between. Germline V CDR1 and CDR2: SGHTA, FQGNSA. The CDR3 is 15 residues long.

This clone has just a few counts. The CDR3 loop reads CASSQGRLAGTIYEQYF. In DNA form, the CDR3 reads TGCGCCAGCAGCCAAGGGCGGCTAGCGGGAACAATTTACGAGCAGTACTTC. V is TRBV4-1 and J is TRBJ2-7, with 9 bases fitting TRBD2. CDR3 length: 17 residues. The germline V gene has CDR1 MGHRA and CDR2 YSYEKL. V gave up 1 base and J gave up 4 bases; unmatched junction bases: 11.

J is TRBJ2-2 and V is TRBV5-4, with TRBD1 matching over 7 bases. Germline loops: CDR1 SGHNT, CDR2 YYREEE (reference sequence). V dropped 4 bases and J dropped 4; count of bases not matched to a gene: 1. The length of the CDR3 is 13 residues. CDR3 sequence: CASSRDSTGELFF. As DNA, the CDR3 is TGTGCCAGCAGCAGGGACAGCACCGGGGAGCTGTTTTTT.

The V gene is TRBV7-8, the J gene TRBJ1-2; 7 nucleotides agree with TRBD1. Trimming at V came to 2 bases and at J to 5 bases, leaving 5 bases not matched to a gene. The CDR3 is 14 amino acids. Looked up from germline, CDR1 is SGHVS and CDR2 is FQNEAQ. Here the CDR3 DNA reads TGTGCCAGCAGCTTAACGGGACAGACATATGGCTACACCTTC. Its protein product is CASSLTGQTYGYTF.

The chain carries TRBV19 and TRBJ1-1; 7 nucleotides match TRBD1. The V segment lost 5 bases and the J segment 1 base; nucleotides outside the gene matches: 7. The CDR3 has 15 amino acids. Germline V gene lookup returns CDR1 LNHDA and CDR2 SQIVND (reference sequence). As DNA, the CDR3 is TGTGCCAGTAGTTCTCCCCGGACAGGGAACACTGAAGCTTTCTTT. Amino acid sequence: CASSSPRTGNTEAFF.

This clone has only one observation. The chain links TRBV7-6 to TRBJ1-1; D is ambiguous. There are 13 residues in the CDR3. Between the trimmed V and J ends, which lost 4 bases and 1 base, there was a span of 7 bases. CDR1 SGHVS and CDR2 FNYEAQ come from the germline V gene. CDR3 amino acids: CASSSSGNTEAFF. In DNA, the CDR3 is TGTGCCAGCAGCTCCTCCGGGAACACTGAAGCTTTCTTT.

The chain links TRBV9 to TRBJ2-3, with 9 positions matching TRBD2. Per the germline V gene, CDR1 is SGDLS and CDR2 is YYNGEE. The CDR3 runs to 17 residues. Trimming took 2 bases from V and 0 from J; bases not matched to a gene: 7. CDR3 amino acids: CASSVLSTSGSTDTQYF. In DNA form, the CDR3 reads TGTGCCAGCAGCGTCCTGTCGACTAGCGGTAGCACAGATACGCAGTATTTT. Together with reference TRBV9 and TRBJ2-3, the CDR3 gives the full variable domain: DSGVTQTPKHLITATGQRVTLRCSPRSGDLSVYWYQQSLDQGLQFLIQYYNGEERAKGNILERFSAQQFPDLHSELNLSSLELGDSALYFCASSVLSTSGSTDTQYFGPGTRLTVL.

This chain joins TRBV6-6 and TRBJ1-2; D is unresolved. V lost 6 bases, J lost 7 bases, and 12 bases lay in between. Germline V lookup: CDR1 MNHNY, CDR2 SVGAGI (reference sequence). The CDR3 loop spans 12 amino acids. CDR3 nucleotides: TGTGCCAGCAGCCCGGGAGGCTCTGGCTACACCTTC. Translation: CASSPGGSGYTF.

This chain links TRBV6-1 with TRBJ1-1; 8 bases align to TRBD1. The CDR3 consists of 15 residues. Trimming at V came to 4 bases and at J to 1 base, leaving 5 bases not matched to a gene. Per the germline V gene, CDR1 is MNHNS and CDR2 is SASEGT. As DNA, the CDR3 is TGTGCCAGCAGTGGAATGACAGGGGCGAACACTGAAGCTTTCTTT. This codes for CASSGMTGANTEAFF.

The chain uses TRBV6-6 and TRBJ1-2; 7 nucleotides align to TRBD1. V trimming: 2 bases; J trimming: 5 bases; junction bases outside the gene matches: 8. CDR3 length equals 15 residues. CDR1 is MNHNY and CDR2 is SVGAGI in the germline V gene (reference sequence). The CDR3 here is CASSYDTTGLYGYTF. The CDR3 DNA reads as TGTGCCAGCAGTTACGATACGACAGGGCTATATGGCTACACCTTC.

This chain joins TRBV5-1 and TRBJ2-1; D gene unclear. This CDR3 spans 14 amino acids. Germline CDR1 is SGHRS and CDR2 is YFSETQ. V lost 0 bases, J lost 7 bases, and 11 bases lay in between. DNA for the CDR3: TGCGCCAGCAGCTTGGGTCCCTCGGGTAATGAGCAGTTCTTC. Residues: CASSLGPSGNEQFF.

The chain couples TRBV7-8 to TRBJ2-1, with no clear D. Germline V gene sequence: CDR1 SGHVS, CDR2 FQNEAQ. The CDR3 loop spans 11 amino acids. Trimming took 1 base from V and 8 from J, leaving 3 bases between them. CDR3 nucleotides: TGTGCCAGCAGCTTAGGAGATGAGCAGTTCTTC. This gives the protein CASSLGDEQFF.

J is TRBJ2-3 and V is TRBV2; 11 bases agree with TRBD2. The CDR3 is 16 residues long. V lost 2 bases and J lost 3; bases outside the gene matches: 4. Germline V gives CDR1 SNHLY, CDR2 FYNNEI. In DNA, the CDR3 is TGTGCCAGCAGTGAAAGGGCTAGCGGGAGGACAGATACGCAGTATTTT. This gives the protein CASSERASGRTDTQYF.

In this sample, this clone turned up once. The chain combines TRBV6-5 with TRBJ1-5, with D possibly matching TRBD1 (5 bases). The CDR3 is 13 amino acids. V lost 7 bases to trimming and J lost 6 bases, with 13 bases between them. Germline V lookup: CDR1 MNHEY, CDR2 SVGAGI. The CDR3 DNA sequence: TGTGCCAGCACCACAGGCGGAGGTCAGCCCCAGCATTTT. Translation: CASTTGGGQPQHF.

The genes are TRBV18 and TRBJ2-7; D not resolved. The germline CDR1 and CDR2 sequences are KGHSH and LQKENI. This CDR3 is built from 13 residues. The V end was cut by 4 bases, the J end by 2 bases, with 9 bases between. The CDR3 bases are TGTGCCAGCTCACGACAATCAGCCTACGAGCAGTACTTC. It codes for CASSRQSAYEQYF.

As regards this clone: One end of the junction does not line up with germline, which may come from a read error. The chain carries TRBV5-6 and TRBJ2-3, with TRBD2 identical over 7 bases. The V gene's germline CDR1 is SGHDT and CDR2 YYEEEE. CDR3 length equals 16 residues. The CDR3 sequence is CASSLARGIGFHTKYF. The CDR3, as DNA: TGTGCCAGCAGCTTGGCGCGGGGGATCGGCTTCCATACGAAGTATTTT.